This TCR beta chain was sequenced in a study of cytomegalovirus exposure and HLA in healthy donors. Findings and limits, study-wide: Confirmation was obtained in vitro that a few CMV-associated chains are specific for CMV antigens.

Concerning this clone itself: Its antigen is still unknown.

The assay was immunoSEQ multiplex PCR, and TCRdb's table has in-frame clones only and misses some. The sample has 220,000 or so clones, around 90% seen once. CDR1 is WSHSY, CDR2 SAAADI, per germline. There are 14 residues in the CDR3. The ends lost 5 bases at V and 8 bases at J; junction bases unmatched: 11. This TCR came from a woman aged 18-35 years in good health and CMV-seronegative. The rearrangement links TRBV10-2 to TRBJ1-2, with 7 bases matching TRBD1. Source material: PBMCs. As DNA, the CDR3 is TGCGCCAGCAGTCAAAGACAGGGACATCAGGGCTACACCTTC. Translating gives CASSQRQGHQGYTF.